This T cell receptor (beta chain) derives from a study of CD8 T cells in Susac syndrome. RNA, at about 0.45 to 1 ug, was reverse transcribed with random hexamers. Via MiXCR, TCRdb re-called the immunoSEQ multiplex PCR reads, giving one row per CDR3 protein. The sample yields 65,000 to 85,000 distinct CDR3 sequences, about 94% seen once. CD8+ and CD4+ T cells from blood underwent TCR beta sequencing. This CDR3 spans 13 amino acids. The germline V gene encodes CDR1 SGHRS and CDR2 YFSETQ. The V segment lost 5 bases and the J segment 4 bases; nucleotides outside the gene matches: 3. This TCR came from a human donor with Susac syndrome. V usage is TRBV5-1 and J usage is TRBJ1-1, with 9 bases aligning to TRBD1. The source material was CD8+ T cells from PBMCs. The CDR3 reads CASRPDRGTEAFF. As DNA, the CDR3 is TGCGCCAGCAGGCCGGACAGGGGCACTGAAGCTTTCTTT.